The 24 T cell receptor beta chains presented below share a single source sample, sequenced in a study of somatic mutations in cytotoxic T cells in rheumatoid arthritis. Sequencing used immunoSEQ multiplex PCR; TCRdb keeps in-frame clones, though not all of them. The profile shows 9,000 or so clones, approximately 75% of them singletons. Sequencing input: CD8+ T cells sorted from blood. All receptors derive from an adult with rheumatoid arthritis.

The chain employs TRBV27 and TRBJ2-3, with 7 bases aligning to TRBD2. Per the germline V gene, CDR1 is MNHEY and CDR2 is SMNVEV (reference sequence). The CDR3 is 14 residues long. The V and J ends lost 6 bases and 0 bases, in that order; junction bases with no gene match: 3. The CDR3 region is CASSFSGSTDTQYF. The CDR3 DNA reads TGTGCCAGCAGCTTTAGCGGGAGCACAGATACGCAGTATTTT.

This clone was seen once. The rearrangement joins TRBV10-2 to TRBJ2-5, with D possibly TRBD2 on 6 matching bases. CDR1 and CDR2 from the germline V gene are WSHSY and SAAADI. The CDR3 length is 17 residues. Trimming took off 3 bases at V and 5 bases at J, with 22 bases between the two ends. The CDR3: CASSDEDLTVTRETQYF. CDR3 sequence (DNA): TGCGCCAGCAGTGATGAGGATCTGACAGTGACTAGGGAGACCCAGTACTTC.

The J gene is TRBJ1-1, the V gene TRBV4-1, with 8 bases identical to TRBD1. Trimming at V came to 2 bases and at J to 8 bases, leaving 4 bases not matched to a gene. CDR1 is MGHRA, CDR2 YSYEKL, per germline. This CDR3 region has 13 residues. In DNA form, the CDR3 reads TGCGCCAGCAGCCAAAGGGCAGGGGGCGAAGCTTTCTTT. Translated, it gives CASSQRAGGEAFF.

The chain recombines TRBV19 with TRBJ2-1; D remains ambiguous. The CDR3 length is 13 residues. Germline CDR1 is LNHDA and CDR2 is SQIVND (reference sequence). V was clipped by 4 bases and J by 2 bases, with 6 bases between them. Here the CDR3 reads CASSSAPYNEQFF. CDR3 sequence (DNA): TGTGCCAGTAGTAGTGCTCCCTACAATGAGCAGTTCTTC.

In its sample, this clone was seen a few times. This CDR3 is CASSSGQGGDTQYF. CDR3 DNA: TGTGCCAGCAGTTCGGGACAGGGTGGCGATACGCAGTATTTT. The chain joins TRBV27 to TRBJ2-3; TRBD1 matches 9 bases. This CDR3 has 14 residues. Trimming removed 4 bases from V and 6 bases from J; junction bases left unmatched: 5. Germline V gene sequence: CDR1 MNHEY, CDR2 SMNVEV (reference sequence).

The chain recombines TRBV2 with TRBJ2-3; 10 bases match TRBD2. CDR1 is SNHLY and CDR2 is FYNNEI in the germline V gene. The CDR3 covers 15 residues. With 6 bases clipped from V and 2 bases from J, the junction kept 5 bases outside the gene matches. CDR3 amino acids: CASSKLAGLTDTQYF. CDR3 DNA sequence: TGTGCCAGCAGCAAACTAGCGGGGCTCACAGATACGCAGTATTTT.

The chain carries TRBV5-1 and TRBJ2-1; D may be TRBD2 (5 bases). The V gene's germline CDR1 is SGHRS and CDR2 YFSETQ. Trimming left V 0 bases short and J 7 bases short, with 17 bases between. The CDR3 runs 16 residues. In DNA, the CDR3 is TGCGCCAGCAGCTTGGCACCGGGATTTAGCGCGAATGAGCAGTTCTTC. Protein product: CASSLAPGFSANEQFF.

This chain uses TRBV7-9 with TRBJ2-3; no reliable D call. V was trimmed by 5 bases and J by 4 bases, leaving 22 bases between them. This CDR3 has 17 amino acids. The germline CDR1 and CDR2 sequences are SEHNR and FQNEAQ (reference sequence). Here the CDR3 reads CASSRSPGRNRPDTQYF. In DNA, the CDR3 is TGTGCCAGCAGCCGTTCTCCGGGCCGAAACCGGCCAGATACGCAGTATTTT. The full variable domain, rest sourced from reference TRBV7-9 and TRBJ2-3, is DTGVSQNPRHKITKRGQNVTFRCDPISEHNRLYWYRQTLGQGPEFLTYFQNEAQLEKSRLLSDRFSAERPKGSFSTLEIQRTEQGDSAMYLCASSRSPGRNRPDTQYFGPGTRLTVL.

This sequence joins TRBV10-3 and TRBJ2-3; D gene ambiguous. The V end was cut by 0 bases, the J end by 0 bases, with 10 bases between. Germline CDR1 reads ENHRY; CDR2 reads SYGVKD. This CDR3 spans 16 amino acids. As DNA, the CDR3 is TGTGCCATCAGTGAGTCTCCTCACTACAGCACAGATACGCAGTATTTT. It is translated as CAISESPHYSTDTQYF.

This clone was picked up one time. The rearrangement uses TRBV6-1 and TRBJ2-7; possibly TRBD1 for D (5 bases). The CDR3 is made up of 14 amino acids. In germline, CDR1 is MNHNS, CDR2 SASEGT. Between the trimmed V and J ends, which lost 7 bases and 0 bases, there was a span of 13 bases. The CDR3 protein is CASTNRGPSYEQYV. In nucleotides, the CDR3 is TGTGCCAGCACCAATAGGGGTCCCTCCTACGAGCAGTACGTC.

Here the CDR3 DNA reads TGTGCCAGCGGGGAATGGGACAGTTCGAACTATGGCTACACCTTC. Translating it yields CASGEWDSSNYGYTF. This chain uses TRBV27 with TRBJ1-2; TRBD1 aligns across 7 bases. Germline V gene sequence: CDR1 MNHEY, CDR2 SMNVEV (reference sequence). The CDR3 covers 15 residues. V shed 8 bases and J 2 bases; nucleotides not matched to a gene: 11.

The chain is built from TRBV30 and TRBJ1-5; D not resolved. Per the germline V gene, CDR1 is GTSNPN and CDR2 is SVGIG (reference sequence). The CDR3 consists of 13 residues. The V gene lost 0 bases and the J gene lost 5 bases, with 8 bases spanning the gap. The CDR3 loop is CAWSVEGHQPQHF. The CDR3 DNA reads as TGTGCCTGGAGTGTAGAGGGCCATCAGCCCCAGCATTTT.

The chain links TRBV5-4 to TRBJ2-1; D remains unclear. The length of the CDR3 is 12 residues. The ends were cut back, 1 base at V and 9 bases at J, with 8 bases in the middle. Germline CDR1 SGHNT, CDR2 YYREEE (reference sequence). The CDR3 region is CASSLISGEQFF. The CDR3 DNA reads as TGTGCCAGCAGCTTGATCTCTGGTGAGCAGTTCTTC.

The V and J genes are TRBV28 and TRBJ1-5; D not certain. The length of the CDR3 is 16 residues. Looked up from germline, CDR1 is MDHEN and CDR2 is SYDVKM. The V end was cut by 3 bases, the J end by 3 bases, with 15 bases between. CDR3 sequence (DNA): TGTGCCAGCAGTTTGGAGGGATCTTACCTCAATCAGCCCCAGCATTTT. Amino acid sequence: CASSLEGSYLNQPQHF.

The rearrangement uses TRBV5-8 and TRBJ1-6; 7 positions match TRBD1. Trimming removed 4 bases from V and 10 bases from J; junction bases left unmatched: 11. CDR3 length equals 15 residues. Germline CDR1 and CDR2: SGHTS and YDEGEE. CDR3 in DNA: TGTGCCAGCAGCAATAGACAGGGAGGAGGATCACCCCTCCACTTT. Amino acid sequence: CASSNRQGGGSPLHF.

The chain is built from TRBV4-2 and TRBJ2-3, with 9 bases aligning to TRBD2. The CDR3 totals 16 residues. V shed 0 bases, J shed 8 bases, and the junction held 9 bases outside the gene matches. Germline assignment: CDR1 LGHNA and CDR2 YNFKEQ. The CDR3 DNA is TGTGCCAGCAGCCAAGATCCCAGCGGGGGGCCCCCTACGCAGTATTTT. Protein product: CASSQDPSGGPPTQYF.

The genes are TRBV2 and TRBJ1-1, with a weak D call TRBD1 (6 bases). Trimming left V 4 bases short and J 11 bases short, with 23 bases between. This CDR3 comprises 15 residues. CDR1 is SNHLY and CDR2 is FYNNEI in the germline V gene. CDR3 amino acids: CASSVRGWDNPRAFF. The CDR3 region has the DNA TGTGCCAGCAGTGTAAGAGGCTGGGACAACCCGAGGGCTTTCTTT.

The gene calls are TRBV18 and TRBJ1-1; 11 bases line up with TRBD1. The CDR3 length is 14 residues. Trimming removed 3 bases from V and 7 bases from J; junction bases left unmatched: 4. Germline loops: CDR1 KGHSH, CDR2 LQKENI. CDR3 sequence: CASSPWDRGGEAFF. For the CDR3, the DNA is TGTGCCAGCTCACCGTGGGACAGGGGGGGTGAAGCTTTCTTT.

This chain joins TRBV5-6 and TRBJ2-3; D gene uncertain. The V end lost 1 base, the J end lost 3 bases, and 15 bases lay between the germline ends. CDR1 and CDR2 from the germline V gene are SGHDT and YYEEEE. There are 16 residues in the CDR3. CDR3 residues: CASSLYFLAETDTQYF. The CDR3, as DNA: TGTGCCAGCAGCTTGTATTTTTTAGCCGAGACAGATACGCAGTATTTT.

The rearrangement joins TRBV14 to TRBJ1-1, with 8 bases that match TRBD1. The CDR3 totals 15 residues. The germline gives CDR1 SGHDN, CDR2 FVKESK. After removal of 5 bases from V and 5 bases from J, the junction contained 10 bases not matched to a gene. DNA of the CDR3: TGTGCCAGCAGCTCCCAACAGGGGGTATGGACTGAAGCTTTCTTT. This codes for CASSSQQGVWTEAFF.

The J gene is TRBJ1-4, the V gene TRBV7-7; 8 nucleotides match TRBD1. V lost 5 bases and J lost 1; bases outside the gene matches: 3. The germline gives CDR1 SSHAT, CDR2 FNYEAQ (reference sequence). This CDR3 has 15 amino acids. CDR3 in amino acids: CASSVGTGTNEKLFF. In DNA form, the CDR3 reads TGTGCCAGCAGCGTAGGGACAGGAACTAATGAAAAACTGTTTTTT.

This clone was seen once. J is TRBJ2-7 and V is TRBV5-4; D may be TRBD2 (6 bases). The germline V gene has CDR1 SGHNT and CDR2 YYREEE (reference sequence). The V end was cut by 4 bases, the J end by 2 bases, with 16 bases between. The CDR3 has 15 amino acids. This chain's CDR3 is CASSPGRERTYEQYV. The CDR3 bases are TGTGCCAGCAGCCCCGGGCGGGAAAGGACCTACGAGCAGTACGTC.

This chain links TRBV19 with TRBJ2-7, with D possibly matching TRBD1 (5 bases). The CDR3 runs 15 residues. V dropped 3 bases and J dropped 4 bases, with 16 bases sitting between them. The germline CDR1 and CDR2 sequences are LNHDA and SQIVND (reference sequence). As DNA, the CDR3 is TGTGCCAGTAGTATTGAGGCAGGGATTTCGTACGAGCAGTACTTC. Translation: CASSIEAGISYEQYF.

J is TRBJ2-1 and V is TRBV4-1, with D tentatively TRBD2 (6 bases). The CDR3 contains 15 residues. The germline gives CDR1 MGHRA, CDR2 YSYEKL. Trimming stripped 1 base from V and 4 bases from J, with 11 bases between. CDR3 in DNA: TGCGCCAGCAGCCAAGGTGGCGGGGATTACAATGAGCAGTTCTTC. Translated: CASSQGGGDYNEQFF.